The sequence of this T cell receptor (beta chain) was determined in a study of shared clonotypes between healthy human individuals. Study background: Donor composition was a couple of women and a few men, aged 18 to 49. General observations from the study: Naive subsets generally exceeded memory subsets in estimated richness.

Assay used: immunoSEQ multiplex PCR; TCRdb lists only in-frame clones, some missing. The sample has approximately 2.1 million clones; approximately 95% are singletons. This clone was counted once. Its specificity is not known. J lost 7 bases, V lost 3 bases, and 10 bases had no gene match. Germline V gene lookup returns CDR1 KGHSH and CDR2 LQKENI. The CDR3 is 15 residues long. Sequenced material: naive CD4+ T cells from PBMCs. Indicated subset: CD45RA+ positively selected. This clonotype originated in a man aged 18 to 29 in good health. Some clones in this sample may be carry-over from other donors' samples. This chain uses TRBV18 with TRBJ2-3; TRBD1 agrees at 7 bases. As DNA, the CDR3 is TGTGCCAGCTCACCGGACAGGCTCCCACAGAATACGCAGTATTTT. It translates to CASSPDRLPQNTQYF.